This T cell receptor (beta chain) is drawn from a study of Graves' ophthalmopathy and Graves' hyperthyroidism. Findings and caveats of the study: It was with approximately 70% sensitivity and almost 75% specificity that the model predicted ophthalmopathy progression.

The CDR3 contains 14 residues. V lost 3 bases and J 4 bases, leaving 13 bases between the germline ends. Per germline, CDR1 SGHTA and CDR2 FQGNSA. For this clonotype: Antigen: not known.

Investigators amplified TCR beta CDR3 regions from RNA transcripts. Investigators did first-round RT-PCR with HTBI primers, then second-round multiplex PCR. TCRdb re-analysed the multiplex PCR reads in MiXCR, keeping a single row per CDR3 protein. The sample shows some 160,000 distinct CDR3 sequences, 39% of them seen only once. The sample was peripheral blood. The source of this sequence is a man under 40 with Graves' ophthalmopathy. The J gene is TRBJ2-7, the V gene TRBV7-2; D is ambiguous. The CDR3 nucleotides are TGTGCCAGCAGCTTGCCCTACGTGGGGTACGAGCAGTACTTC. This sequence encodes CASSLPYVGYEQYF.